This record covers a single TCR beta chain. Germline V gene data show CDR1 as PRHDT and CDR2 as FYEKMQ (reference sequence). CDR3 length: 16 amino acids. V was cut by 2 bases and J by 1 base, with 12 bases left in between. This entry comes from a study of blood T cell repertoires in COVID-19. The wider study: The United States, Italy and Spain were the sources of the acute and convalescent COVID-19 samples.

Authors' processing steps: Amplification of reference gene primers provided the estimated nucleated cell counts. TCRdb's table, derived via immunoSEQ multiplex PCR, lists solely in-frame clones and lacks some. The V and J calls and the clone size are those of that table, but D and trimming were determined from the DNA. The sample shows approximately 130,000 clones, approximately 85% of them seen only once. This TCR was sampled from a human donor in a cohort sampled during active COVID-19. The chain uses TRBV13 and TRBJ1-3; the D gene is possibly TRBD1 (5 bases). Sequenced: peripheral blood. CDR3 in amino acids: CASSLFGRGSGNTIYF. The CDR3 DNA sequence: TGTGCCAGCAGCTTATTTGGGAGGGGATCTGGAAACACCATATATTTT. Complete variable domain (other parts from reference TRBV13 and TRBJ1-3): AAGVIQSPRHLIKEKRETATLKCYPIPRHDTVYWYQQGPGQDPQFLISFYEKMQSDKGSIPDRFSAQQFSDYHSELNMSSLELGDSALYFCASSLFGRGSGNTIYFGEGSWLTVV.